Detailed here is one TCR beta chain. The sample comes from a study of blood T cell repertoires in COVID-19. Overall study: Samples representing acute and convalescent COVID-19 were sourced from the United States, Italy and Spain. T cells, B-cell-depleted T cells, or PBMCs supplied cDNA or gDNA.

The germline V gene has CDR1 LNHDA and CDR2 SQIVND (reference sequence). Trimming at V came to 5 bases and at J to 3 bases, leaving 11 bases not matched to a gene. This CDR3 comprises 16 residues. Original processing methods: Reference gene primers were amplified, and this amplification served to estimate nucleated cell counts. Clones were sequenced by immunoSEQ multiplex PCR, and TCRdb holds only the in-frame ones, with some missing. That table gives V, J and clone size, and the DNA gave D and trimming. The sample has roughly 200,000 clones, around nine tenths seen once; the top ten hold approximately 6.2%.

The chain combines TRBV19 with TRBJ1-2; TRBD1 aligns across 8 bases. The sequence was obtained from a man between 60 and 75 years old who had recovered from COVID-19. Sequenced sample: peripheral blood. The CDR3 here is CASSPFGQGAHYGYTF. CDR3 sequence (DNA): TGTGCCAGTAGTCCCTTCGGACAGGGAGCTCACTATGGCTACACCTTC.